This T cell receptor beta chain was obtained from a study of shared clonotypes between healthy human individuals. About the research overall: Each donor contributed plates that comprised three CD4 naive, three CD4 memory, two CD8 naive and one CD8 memory.

The junction had 4 bases not matched to a gene; V was cut back by 4 bases and J by 5 bases. Per germline, CDR1 SGHDT and CDR2 YYEEEE. The CDR3 runs 13 residues. General study findings and limits: In several donors, about 5% of naive CD4 clonotypes appeared in common.

A remark on this clone: Antigen: not known.

The assay was run at deep level. Every immunoSEQ plate was one replicate of a subset's evenly spread DNA. Here immunoSEQ multiplex PCR was the method, and the copy in TCRdb shows in-frame clones only, minus some. The sample comprises under 850,000 clones, roughly 92% of which are singletons, and 20% to 30% rests with the top ten. Positively selected for CCR7, the CD45RO-negative cells used as naive CD8 cells excluded terminally differentiated effector memory CD45RA+ cells. This sequence was found in a man aged 30-40 years in good health. The sample taken for sequencing was naive CD8+ T cells sorted from blood. The genes are TRBV5-6 and TRBJ2-5; 8 positions agree with TRBD1. Here the CDR3 DNA reads TGTGCCAGCAGCCCCCGGACAGGGGAGACCCAGTACTTC. Its protein product is CASSPRTGETQYF.